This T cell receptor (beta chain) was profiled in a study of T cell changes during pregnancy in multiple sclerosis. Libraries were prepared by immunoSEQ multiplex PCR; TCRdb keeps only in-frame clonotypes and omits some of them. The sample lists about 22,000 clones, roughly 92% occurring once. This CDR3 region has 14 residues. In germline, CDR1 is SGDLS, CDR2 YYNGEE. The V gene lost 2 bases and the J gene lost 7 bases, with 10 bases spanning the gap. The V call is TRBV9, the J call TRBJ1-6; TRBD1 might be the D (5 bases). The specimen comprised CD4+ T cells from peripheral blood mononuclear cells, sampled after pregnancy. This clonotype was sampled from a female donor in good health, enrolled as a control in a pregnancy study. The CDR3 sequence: CASSVDSTNSPLHF. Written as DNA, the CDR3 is TGTGCCAGCAGCGTTGACAGTACCAATTCACCCCTCCACTTT.